Listed below are T cell receptor beta chains from one sample, sequenced in a study of T cell responses to AZD1222 COVID-19 vaccine. Sequencing was performed with immunoSEQ multiplex PCR; in TCRdb, only in-frame clones are kept and a portion is missing. The data contain about 160,000 clones, 88% of them singletons. Sample: peripheral blood, taken 28 days after the second AZD1222 dose. The receptor set was obtained from an adult who received the AZD1222 COVID-19 vaccine. Each CDR3 is given with its conserved first and last residue. A D gene is named only where the DNA matches it firmly. A clone size is listed for some rows: how often the clone was seen (once, few, many), or a class if it is expanded.

>.|.|TRBV3-1/TRBV3-2|TRBJ1-1
TGTGCCAGCAGCCAAGCACAGGAAGCTTTCTTT
CASSQAQEAFF
>.|.|TRBV19|TRBJ2-5
TGTGCCAGTAGTTCCCAACAGGTCCCCCGAGAGACCCAGTACTTC
CASSSQQVPRETQYF
>medium-sized|.|TRBV3-1/TRBV3-2|TRBJ1-1
TGTGCCAGCAGCCAAGATGACAGTAAGCATCGGGACACTGAAGCTTTCTTT
CASSQDDSKHRDTEAFF
>.|TRBD1|TRBV5-1|TRBJ1-2
TGCGCCAGCAGCTTGGCAGGACAGGGCACTAACTATGGCTACACCTTC
CASSLAGQGTNYGYTF
>.|TRBD1|TRBV6-2/TRBV6-3|TRBJ2-5
TGTGCCAGCAGTTACGGGACAGAATTCTACCAAGAGACCCAGTACTTC
CASSYGTEFYQETQYF
>.|.|TRBV11-3|TRBJ2-3
TGTGCCAGCAGCTTCTCTCGAACAGATACGCAGTATTTT
CASSFSRTDTQYF
>.|.|TRBV9|TRBJ2-3
TGTGCCAGCAGCCCTCCCTCGAAGGGGGATACGCAGTATTTT
CASSPPSKGDTQYF
>.|TRBD1|TRBV9|TRBJ1-3
TGTGCCAGCAGCGTAGGGGGACAGCCTACCTCTGGAAACACCATATATTTT
CASSVGGQPTSGNTIYF
>.|.|TRBV6-6|TRBJ2-2
TGTGCCAGCAGTTATAGTGGGACCGGGGAGCTGTTTTTT
CASSYSGTGELFF
>.|.|TRBV6-1|TRBJ2-3
TGTGCCAGCAGTGAAGCAGGAGATACGCAGTATTTT
CASSEAGDTQYF
>.|TRBD1|TRBV7-2|TRBJ1-1
TGTGCCAGCAGCAAGGACAGGGAGAACACTGAAGCTTTCTTT
CASSKDRENTEAFF
>.|.|TRBV9|TRBJ2-3
TGTGCCAGCAGCGTAGGGGTAGATACGCAGTATTTT
CASSVGVDTQYF
>.|.|TRBV6-6|TRBJ1-2
TGTGCCAGCAGCCGCCTGGGACGGATTCAGAGCTTGGGCTACACCTTC
CASSRLGRIQSLGYTF
>.|.|TRBV5-1|TRBJ2-3
TGCGCCAGCAGCGTACGCGGGGATCGCACAGATACGCAGTATTTT
CASSVRGDRTDTQYF
>once|.|TRBV6-4|TRBJ1-1
TGTGCCAGCAGCCCTGAGGGGCCGGGTGAAGCTTTCTTT
CASSPEGPGEAFF
>.|.|TRBV6-6|TRBJ2-1
TGTGCCAGCAGTTACTTGGTGAACAATGAGCAGTTCTTC
CASSYLVNNEQFF
>few|TRBD1|TRBV7-9|TRBJ2-3
TGTGCCAGCAGCCCTGGGACAGCCGCAGATACGCAGTATTTT
CASSPGTAADTQYF
>.|TRBD2|TRBV3-1/TRBV3-2|TRBJ2-3
TGTGCCAGCAGCCCCCAGGGACTAGCGGATCCCACAGATACGCAGTATTTT
CASSPQGLADPTDTQYF
>.|.|TRBV19|TRBJ2-6
TGTGCCAGTAGTATATGGGGCACTGGGGCCAACGTCCTGACTTTC
CASSIWGTGANVLTF
>few|TRBD1|TRBV5-1|TRBJ1-3
TGCGCCAGCAGCTGGGGACAGGGCAACTCTGGAAACACCATATATTTT
CASSWGQGNSGNTIYF
>once|.|TRBV4-3|TRBJ2-1
TGCGCCAGCAGCCAAGGGCTAGCTGAAGGGCAGTTCTTC
CASSQGLAEGQFF
>.|.|TRBV4-1|TRBJ1-1
TGCGCCAGCAGCCTTCGGGAGCGCACTGAAGCTTTCTTT
CASSLRERTEAFF
>.|.|TRBV6-5|TRBJ1-6
TGTGCCAGCAGGGATTATAATTCACCCCTCCACTTT
CASRDYNSPLHF
>.|TRBD1|TRBV12-3/TRBV12-4|TRBJ2-7
TGTGCCAGTACAACAGGGGGCGAGGGCGAGCAGTACTTC
CASTTGGEGEQYF
>.|.|TRBV7-9|TRBJ1-2
TGTGCCAGCAGCCATACCGGTTCGGACCCATATGGCTACACCTTC
CASSHTGSDPYGYTF
>once|.|TRBV12-5|TRBJ1-2
TGTGCTAGTGGCCCCGGGACCCTCTGGACTGGCTACACCTTC
CASGPGTLWTGYTF
>.|TRBD2|TRBV3-1/TRBV3-2|TRBJ2-5
TGTGCCAGCAGACCCTCTAGCGGCAAAGAGACCCAGTACTTC
CASRPSSGKETQYF
>once|.|TRBV15|TRBJ1-1
TGTGCCACCAGCAGGCCCTTCGAGACAGATAGGGATCACACTGAAGCTTTCTTT
CATSRPFETDRDHTEAFF
>once|.|TRBV24-1|TRBJ1-2
TGTGCCACCAGTGAGGACGGTATTGGCTACACCTTC
CATSEDGIGYTF
>.|.|TRBV13|TRBJ2-7
TGTGCCAGCGGGGACTCCTACGAGCAGTACTTC
CASGDSYEQYF
>.|TRBD2|TRBV7-2|TRBJ2-1
TGTGCCAGCAGCCTACGACTAGCCTCTAATGAGCAGTTCTTC
CASSLRLASNEQFF
>.|TRBD1|TRBV18|TRBJ1-1
TGTGCCAGCTCACCACCTAGGGACAGGGGGCTTGCTTTCTTT
CASSPPRDRGLAFF
>.|TRBD1|TRBV30|TRBJ2-5
TGTGCCTGGAGTTCAGGGGGCGGTGGGGAGACCCAGTACTTC
CAWSSGGGGETQYF
>once|.|TRBV6-1|TRBJ1-1
TGTGCCAGCAGCCAAGCTTTCTTT
CASSQAFF
>.|TRBD1|TRBV9|TRBJ2-3
TGTGCCAGCGGAGGGACAGGGCCCCCAGATACGCAGTATTTT
CASGGTGPPDTQYF
>.|.|TRBV13|TRBJ1-2
TGTGCCAGCAGCGCCGCCGCAGGGAATAACTATGGCTACACCTTC
CASSAAAGNNYGYTF
>.|TRBD1|TRBV5-1|TRBJ2-2
TGCGCCAGCAGCTTCCCGGAGGACAGGGACACCGGGGAGCTGTTTTTT
CASSFPEDRDTGELFF
>.|.|TRBV2|TRBJ1-3
TGTGCCAGCAGCCGAAACTCTGGAAACACCATATATTTT
CASSRNSGNTIYF
>.|.|TRBV11-2|TRBJ2-7
TGTGCCAGCAGCGCCAACTCCTACGAGCAGTACTTC
CASSANSYEQYF
>.|TRBD1|TRBV30|TRBJ1-6
TGTGCCTGGAGTGGCGGGACAGTTAATTCACCCCTCCACTTT
CAWSGGTVNSPLHF
>few|TRBD1|TRBV5-4|TRBJ2-7
TGTGCCAGCAGCTTGACCGGGACAGGGGGCGAGCAGTACTTC
CASSLTGTGGEQYF
>.|.|TRBV11-2|TRBJ1-1
TGTGCCAGCAGCTTGTTGGGTGGGGCAAACACTGAAGCTTTCTTT
CASSLLGGANTEAFF
>.|.|TRBV6-5|TRBJ1-4
TGTGCCACACAGCGAAGGAGTGAAAAACTGTTTTTT
CATQRRSEKLFF
>.|.|TRBV6-5|TRBJ1-1
TGTGCCAGCAGTTCCACCGGGACTGAAGCTTTCTTT
CASSSTGTEAFF
>once|.|TRBV3-1/TRBV3-2|TRBJ1-2
TGTGCCAGCAGCCAAAAACAGGGTGGCTACACCTTC
CASSQKQGGYTF
>.|.|TRBV30|TRBJ1-2
TGTGCCTGGAGCCGGGACCGCCCCAGGGGCTACACCTTC
CAWSRDRPRGYTF
>once|.|TRBV15|TRBJ2-7
TGTGCCACCAGCAGAGACAGGGCAGGAGTCTACGAGCAGTACTTC
CATSRDRAGVYEQYF
>.|TRBD1|TRBV23-1|TRBJ1-2
TGCGCCAGCAGTCAATCCGAGGAGGCAGGGGGGCCAGCTAACTATGGCTACACCTTC
CASSQSEEAGGPANYGYTF
>once|.|TRBV13|TRBJ2-7
TGTGCCAGCAGCTTAACGGGGGCCGCCTACGAGCAGTACTTC
CASSLTGAAYEQYF
>.|.|TRBV27|TRBJ1-2
TGTGCCAGCAGTTGGGGGGGGAACTATGGCTACACCTTC
CASSWGGNYGYTF
>.|TRBD1|TRBV29-1|TRBJ1-2
TGCAGCGTTGAAGGGTCGGGACAGTTGACTAACTATGGCTACACCTTC
CSVEGSGQLTNYGYTF
>.|.|TRBV30|TRBJ1-2
TGTGCCTGCAGATACTATGGCTACACCTTC
CACRYYGYTF
>few|.|TRBV11-2|TRBJ2-1
TGTGCCAGCGTATCCTTCAATGAGCAGTTCTTC
CASVSFNEQFF
>.|TRBD1|TRBV25-1|TRBJ1-1
TGTGCCAGCCGACAGACAGGGGGGACTGAAGCTTTCTTT
CASRQTGGTEAFF
>.|.|TRBV11-1|TRBJ1-5
TGTGCCAGCAGCTTAGGACTCGGTCAGCCCCAGCATTTT
CASSLGLGQPQHF
>.|TRBD1|TRBV6-6|TRBJ1-2
TGTGCCAGCAACCCACCGGGACAGGACCCTTACACCTTC
CASNPPGQDPYTF
>.|TRBD2|TRBV5-1|TRBJ2-7
TGCGCCAGCAGTCGGACTAGCGGGGGCCAGAGCTCCTACGAGCAGTACTTC
CASSRTSGGQSSYEQYF
>.|.|TRBV3-1/TRBV3-2|TRBJ1-1
TGTGCCAGCAGCCTTTGGGCCGGTGAAGCTTTCTTT
CASSLWAGEAFF
>few|.|TRBV20-1|TRBJ2-3
TGCAGTGCTAGTAGGTCTCTCCACGGGGATACGCAGTATTTT
CSASRSLHGDTQYF